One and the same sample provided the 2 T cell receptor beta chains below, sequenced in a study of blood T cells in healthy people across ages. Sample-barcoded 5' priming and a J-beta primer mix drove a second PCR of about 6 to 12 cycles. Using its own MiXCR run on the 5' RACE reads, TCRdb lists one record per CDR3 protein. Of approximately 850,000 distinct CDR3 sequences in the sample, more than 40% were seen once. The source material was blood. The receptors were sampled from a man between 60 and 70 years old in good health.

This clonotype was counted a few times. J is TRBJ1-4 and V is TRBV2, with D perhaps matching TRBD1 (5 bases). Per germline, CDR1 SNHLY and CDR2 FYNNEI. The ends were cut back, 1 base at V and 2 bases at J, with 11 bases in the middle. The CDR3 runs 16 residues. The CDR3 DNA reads TGTGCCAGCAGTGAAGTCCGGAGGGACACTAATGAAAAACTGTTTTTT. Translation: CASSEVRRDTNEKLFF. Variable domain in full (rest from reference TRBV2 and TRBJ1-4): EPEVTQTPSHQVTQMGQEVILRCVPISNHLYFYWYRQILGQKVEFLVSFYNNEISEKSEIFDDQFSVERPDGSNFTLKIRSTKLEDSAMYFCASSEVRRDTNEKLFFGSGTQLSVL.

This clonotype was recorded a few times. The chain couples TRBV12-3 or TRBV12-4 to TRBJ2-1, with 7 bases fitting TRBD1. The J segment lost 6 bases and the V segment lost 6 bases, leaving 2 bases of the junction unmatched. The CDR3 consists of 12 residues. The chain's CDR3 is CASSGDSNEQFF. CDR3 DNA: TGTGCCAGCAGCGGGGACAGCAATGAGCAGTTCTTC.